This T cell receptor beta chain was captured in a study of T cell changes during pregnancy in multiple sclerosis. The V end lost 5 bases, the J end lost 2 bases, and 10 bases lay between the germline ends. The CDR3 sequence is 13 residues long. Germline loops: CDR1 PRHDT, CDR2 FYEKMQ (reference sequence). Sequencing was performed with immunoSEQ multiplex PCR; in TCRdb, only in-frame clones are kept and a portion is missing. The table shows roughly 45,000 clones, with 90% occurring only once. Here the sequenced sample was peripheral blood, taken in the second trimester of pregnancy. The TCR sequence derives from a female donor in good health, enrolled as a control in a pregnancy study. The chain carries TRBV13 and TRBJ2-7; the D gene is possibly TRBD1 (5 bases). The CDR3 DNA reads TGTGCCAGCAGCCTGGACAATCCCTACGAGCAGTACTTC. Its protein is CASSLDNPYEQYF. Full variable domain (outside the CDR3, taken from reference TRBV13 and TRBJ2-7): AAGVIQSPRHLIKEKRETATLKCYPIPRHDTVYWYQQGPGQDPQFLISFYEKMQSDKGSIPDRFSAQQFSDYHSELNMSSLELGDSALYFCASSLDNPYEQYFGPGTRLTVT.